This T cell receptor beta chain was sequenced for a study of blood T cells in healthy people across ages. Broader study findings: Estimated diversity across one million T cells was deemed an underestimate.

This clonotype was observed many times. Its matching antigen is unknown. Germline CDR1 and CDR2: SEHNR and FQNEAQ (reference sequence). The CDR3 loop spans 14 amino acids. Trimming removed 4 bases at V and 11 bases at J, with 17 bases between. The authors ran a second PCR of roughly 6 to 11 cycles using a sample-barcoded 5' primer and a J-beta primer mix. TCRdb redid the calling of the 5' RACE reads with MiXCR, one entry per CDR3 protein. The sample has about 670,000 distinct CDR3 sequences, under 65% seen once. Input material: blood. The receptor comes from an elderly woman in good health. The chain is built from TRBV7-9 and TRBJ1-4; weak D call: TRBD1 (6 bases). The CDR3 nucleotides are TGTGCCAGCAGCTCCTCCGGGACATCCACGAAACTGTTTTTT. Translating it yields CASSSSGTSTKLFF.